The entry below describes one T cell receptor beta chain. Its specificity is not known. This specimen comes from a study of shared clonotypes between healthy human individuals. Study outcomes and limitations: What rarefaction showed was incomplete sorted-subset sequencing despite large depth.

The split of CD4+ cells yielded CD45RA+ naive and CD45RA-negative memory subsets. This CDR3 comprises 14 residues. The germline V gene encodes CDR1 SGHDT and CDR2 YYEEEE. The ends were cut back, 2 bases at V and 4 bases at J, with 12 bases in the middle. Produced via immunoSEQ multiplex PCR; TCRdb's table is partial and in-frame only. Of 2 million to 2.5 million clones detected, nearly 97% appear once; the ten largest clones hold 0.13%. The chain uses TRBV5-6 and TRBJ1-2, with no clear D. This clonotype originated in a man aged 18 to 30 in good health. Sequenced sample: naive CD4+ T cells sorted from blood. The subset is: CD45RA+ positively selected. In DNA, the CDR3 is TGTGCCAGCAGCTTTTATGAGTCATCCTATGGCTACACCTTC. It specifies CASSFYESSYGYTF.